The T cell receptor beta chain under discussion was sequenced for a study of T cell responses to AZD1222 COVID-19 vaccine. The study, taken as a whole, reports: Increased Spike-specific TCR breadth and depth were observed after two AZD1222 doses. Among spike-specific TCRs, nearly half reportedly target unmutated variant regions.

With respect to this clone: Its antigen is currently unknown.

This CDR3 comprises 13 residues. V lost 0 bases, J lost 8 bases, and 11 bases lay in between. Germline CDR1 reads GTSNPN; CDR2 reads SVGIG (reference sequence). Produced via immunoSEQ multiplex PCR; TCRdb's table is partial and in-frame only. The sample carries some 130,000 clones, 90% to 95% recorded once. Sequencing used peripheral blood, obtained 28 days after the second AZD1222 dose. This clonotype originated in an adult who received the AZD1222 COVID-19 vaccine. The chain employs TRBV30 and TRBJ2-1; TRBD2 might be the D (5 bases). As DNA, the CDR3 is TGTGCCTGGAGTGTAAACGGAGGCGATGAGCAGTTCTTC. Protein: CAWSVNGGDEQFF.